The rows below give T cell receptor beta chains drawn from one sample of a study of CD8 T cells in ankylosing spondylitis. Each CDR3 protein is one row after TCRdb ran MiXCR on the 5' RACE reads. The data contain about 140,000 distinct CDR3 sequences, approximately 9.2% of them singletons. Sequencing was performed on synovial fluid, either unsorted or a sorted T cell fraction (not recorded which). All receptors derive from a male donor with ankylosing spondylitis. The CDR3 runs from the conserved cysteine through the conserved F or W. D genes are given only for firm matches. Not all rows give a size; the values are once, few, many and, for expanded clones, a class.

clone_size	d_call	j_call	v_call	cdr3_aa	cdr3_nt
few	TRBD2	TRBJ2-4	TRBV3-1	CASSQDEKLAGEGDKNIQYF	TGTGCCAGCAGCCAAGATGAGAAACTAGCGGGAGAAGGAGACAAAAACATTCAGTACTTC
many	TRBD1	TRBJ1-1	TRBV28	CASIPRQGQAFF	TGTGCCAGCATTCCCCGACAGGGACAGGCTTTCTTT
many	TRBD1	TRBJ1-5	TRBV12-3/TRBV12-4	CASRPRQGLGQPQHF	TGTGCCAGCAGACCCCGACAGGGCCTAGGGCAGCCCCAGCATTTT
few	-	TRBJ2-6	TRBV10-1	CASSENGANVLTF	TGCGCCAGCAGTGAAAATGGGGCCAACGTCCTGACTTTC
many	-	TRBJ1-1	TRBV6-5	CASSYSQAMNTEAFF	TGTGCCAGCAGTTACTCGCAGGCCATGAACACTGAAGCTTTCTTT
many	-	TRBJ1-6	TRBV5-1	CASSLRTANNSPLHF	TGCGCCAGCAGCCTTCGGACAGCTAATAATTCACCCCTCCACTTT
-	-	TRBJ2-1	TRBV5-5	CASSPGPGSYNEQFF	TGTGCCAGCAGCCCCGGCCCGGGCTCCTACAATGAGCAGTTCTTC
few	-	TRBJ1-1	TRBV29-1	CSVAYRELGTEAFF	TGCAGCGTTGCCTACAGGGAATTGGGTACTGAAGCTTTCTTT
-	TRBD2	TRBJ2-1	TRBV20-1	CSARDPSGPRYEQFF	TGCAGTGCTAGAGACCCTAGCGGGCCCAGGTATGAGCAGTTCTTC
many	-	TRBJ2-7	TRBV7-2	CASSYGVVGSSYEQYF	TGTGCCAGCAGCTACGGGGTAGTAGGGAGCTCCTACGAGCAGTACTTC